Here is one TCR beta chain with its context. The data were taken from a study of technical replicates of blood from a few donors. The data were produced by immunoSEQ multiplex PCR, yet TCRdb's version contains in-frame clones alone and is incomplete. The sample records roughly 80,000 clones, roughly 95% being singletons. Sequencing was done on a sample of T cells isolated from PBMCs. The receptor was derived from a human donor in good health.

CDR3: CASSGEGWDTEAFF. CDR3 nucleotide sequence: TGTGCCAGCAGTGGGGAGGGTTGGGACACTGAAGCTTTCTTT. V gene TRBV2 combines with J gene TRBJ1-1, with D hard to call. V was trimmed by 4 bases and J by 3 bases, leaving 12 bases between them. Germline-derived CDR1 and CDR2 are SNHLY and FYNNEI. This CDR3 comprises 14 residues.